Below are 26 T cell receptor beta chains sequenced from a single sample in a study of blood T cells in healthy people across ages. With a J-beta primer mix and a sample-barcoded 5' primer, a second PCR ran about 6 to 11 cycles. TCRdb recomputed calls from the 5' RACE reads with MiXCR, one row per CDR3 protein. This table holds 550,000 to 750,000 distinct CDR3 sequences, around a fifth found once. Sequencing was carried out using blood. These receptors all stem from a man aged 65 to 79 in good health.

This clonotype was observed at least ten times. The rearrangement joins TRBV29-1 to TRBJ2-5, with 9 nucleotides matching TRBD1. The J call is in doubt because the DNA end fits TRBJ2-1 better. The CDR3 consists of 15 residues. Germline loops: CDR1 SQVTM, CDR2 ANQGSEA. This CDR3 is CSVDPDRGWNNEQFF. CDR3 DNA sequence: TGCAGCGTTGACCCGGACAGGGGTTGGAACAATGAGCAGTTCTTC.

This clonotype was seen a handful of times. The chain has TRBV10-3 and TRBJ2-1; 10 nucleotides match TRBD2. The ends lost 7 bases at V and 4 bases at J; junction bases unmatched: 1. The CDR3 length is 13 residues. Germline V gene lookup returns CDR1 ENHRY and CDR2 SYGVKD. CDR3 amino acids: CAITSGGYNEQFF. DNA of the CDR3: TGTGCCATCACTAGCGGGGGATACAATGAGCAGTTCTTC.

This clonotype appeared many times. This chain links TRBV13 with TRBJ2-7, with 7 nucleotides matching TRBD2. CDR3 length: 16 residues. Germline CDR1 reads PRHDT; CDR2 reads FYEKMQ (reference sequence). V was pared by 4 bases and J by 0 bases, with 9 bases of the junction left unmatched. The CDR3 bases are TGTGCCAGCAGCTCCCAGCGGGGCATGAGCTCCTACGAGCAGTACTTC. The encoded protein is CASSSQRGMSSYEQYF.

The rearrangement links TRBV2 to TRBJ1-5; the D is unclear. V lost 8 bases to trimming and J lost 0 bases, with 11 bases between them. Germline CDR1 reads SNHLY; CDR2 reads FYNNEI. The CDR3 sequence is 14 residues long. The CDR3 DNA sequence: TGTGCCAGCCGACTGGGAACTAGCAATCAGCCCCAGCATTTT. Its translation: CASRLGTSNQPQHF.

This clonotype occurred once. The chain carries TRBV20-1 and TRBJ2-5, with a tentative D call TRBD1 (6 bases). Deletions cut 3 bases from V and 4 bases from J, with 12 bases between. The CDR3 has 13 amino acids. Germline loops: CDR1 DFQATT, CDR2 SNEGSKA (reference sequence). The CDR3 sequence: CSASLGTRETQYF. The CDR3 nucleotides are TGCAGTGCTAGCCTTGGGACAAGAGAGACCCAGTACTTC.

The genes are TRBV7-2 and TRBJ2-7; 11 bases align to TRBD2. J lost 4 bases, V lost 5 bases, and 7 bases had no gene match. The CDR3 is 15 residues long. Germline V CDR1 and CDR2: SGHTA, FQGNSA. The CDR3 DNA reads TGTGCCAGCAGCAAACTAGCGGGAGCGGGATACGAGCAGTACTTC. It translates to CASSKLAGAGYEQYF.

There are a few counts of this clonotype. This rearrangement joins TRBV6-1 to TRBJ2-3; D is perhaps TRBD2 (5 bases). V gave up 5 bases and J gave up 6 bases, with 12 bases separating them. This CDR3 region has 13 residues. From germline, CDR1 is MNHNS and CDR2 SASEGT. CDR3 in DNA: TGTGCCAGCAGTCCCCTCGGGGTTGATACGCAGTATTTT. Amino acid sequence: CASSPLGVDTQYF.

The sample holds a few counts of this clonotype. The CDR3 DNA follows: TGTGCCATCAGTGTCGGGACAGGGGGTGTCGAGCAGTACTTC. Its translation: CAISVGTGGVEQYF. This chain joins TRBV10-3 and TRBJ2-7; 11 bases are a match to TRBD1. The CDR3 is 14 amino acids. The germline gives CDR1 ENHRY, CDR2 SYGVKD. The ends lost 4 bases at V and 6 bases at J; junction bases unmatched: 5.

The chain joins TRBV5-1 to TRBJ2-3, with 10 bases identical to TRBD2. The length of the CDR3 is 18 residues. Germline CDR1 reads SGHRS; CDR2 reads YFSETQ. The trim removed 3 bases at V and 6 bases at J, leaving 16 bases unmatched. The CDR3 is CASSWELAGRGISDTQYF. For the CDR3, the DNA is TGCGCCAGCAGCTGGGAACTAGCGGGGAGAGGGATTTCGGATACGCAGTATTTT. The whole variable domain, filled in from reference TRBV5-1 and TRBJ2-3, reads KAGVTQTPRYLIKTRGQQVTLSCSPISGHRSVSWYQQTPGQGLQFLFEYFSETQRNKGNFPGRFSGRQFSNSRSEMNVSTLELGDSALYLCASSWELAGRGISDTQYFGPGTRLTVL.

This clonotype was counted many times. The genes are TRBV6-1 and TRBJ2-6; TRBD2 matches 12 bases. CDR3 size: 18 residues. Trimming took 6 bases from V and 0 from J; bases not matched to a gene: 6. Germline CDR1 MNHNS, CDR2 SASEGT. The CDR3 DNA reads TGTGCCAGCAGAAGGACTAGCGGGACTCTCTCTGGGGCCAACGTCCTGACTTTC. Translated: CASRRTSGTLSGANVLTF.

This clonotype has more than one count but fewer than ten. V is TRBV7-8 and J is TRBJ2-7; tentative D call: TRBD1 (5 bases). CDR1 is SGHVS and CDR2 is FQNEAQ in the germline V gene. This CDR3 spans 14 amino acids. V dropped 4 bases and J dropped 3 bases, with 13 bases sitting between them. Here the CDR3 reads CASSSDSPIYEQYF. CDR3 nucleotide sequence: TGTGCCAGCAGCTCAGACAGTCCAATCTACGAGCAGTACTTC.

This clonotype has a handful of counts. The chain carries TRBV28 and TRBJ2-1, with a possible D match to TRBD1 (7 bases). The CDR3 length is 16 residues. Trimming pared 4 bases from V and 3 bases from J, leaving 16 bases between. CDR1 and CDR2 from the germline V gene are MDHEN and SYDVKM. The CDR3 sequence is CASSSSFQGGYNEQFF. The CDR3 bases are TGTGCCAGCAGTTCCTCCTTTCAGGGGGGCTACAATGAGCAGTTCTTC.

This clonotype was observed many times. J is TRBJ2-1 and V is TRBV28, with TRBD2 matching over 7 bases. The V and J ends lost 7 bases and 0 bases, in that order; junction bases with no gene match: 6. CDR1 and CDR2 (germline): MDHEN, SYDVKM. This CDR3 has 15 residues. CDR3 residues: CASTGGTSSYNEQFF. CDR3 nucleotides: TGTGCCAGCACGGGGGGAACTAGCTCCTACAATGAGCAGTTCTTC.

V usage is TRBV28 and J usage is TRBJ2-6, with 7 nucleotides matching TRBD2. CDR1 is MDHEN, CDR2 SYDVKM, per germline. V trimming: 6 bases; J trimming: 0 bases; junction bases outside the gene matches: 5. This CDR3 comprises 16 residues. CDR3 in amino acids: CASRDGGFSGANVLTF. The DNA of the CDR3 is TGTGCCAGCAGGGACGGGGGGTTCTCTGGGGCCAACGTCCTGACTTTC.

Only a few counts were recorded for this clonotype. The genes are TRBV29-1 and TRBJ2-5; the D is unclear. The ends were cut back, 5 bases at V and 0 bases at J, with 4 bases in the middle. The V gene's germline CDR1 is SQVTM and CDR2 ANQGSEA. This CDR3 has 11 residues. The CDR3 DNA is TGCAGCGTTAGGGACCAAGAGACCCAGTACTTC. Its translation: CSVRDQETQYF.

The CDR3 coding sequence is TGTGCCAGCAGCCAACTAATGCAACCAGCGGGCGTTTCCGGGGAGCTGTTTTTT. This codes for CASSQLMQPAGVSGELFF. The chain recombines TRBV4-2 with TRBJ2-2; a weak D match, TRBD2 (6 bases). The CDR3 covers 18 residues. Germline V gene data show CDR1 as LGHNA and CDR2 as YNFKEQ. Trimming removed 2 bases from V and 6 bases from J, with 22 bases in between.

This clonotype was seen a handful of times. J is TRBJ1-4 and V is TRBV2; D remains unclear. The CDR3 loop spans 12 amino acids. V was pared by 4 bases and J by 7 bases, with 7 bases between. Germline V gives CDR1 SNHLY, CDR2 FYNNEI. DNA of the CDR3: TGTGCCAGCAGTGCTGAAGGTGAAAAACTGTTTTTT. It yields the protein CASSAEGEKLFF.

The chain combines TRBV20-1 with TRBJ1-1, with D possibly TRBD1 on 6 matching bases. The CDR3 totals 15 residues. CDR1 is DFQATT, CDR2 SNEGSKA, per germline (reference sequence). Trimming cost V 3 bases and J 6 bases, with 20 bases left between them. CDR3: CSASLPDRRSAEAFF. The DNA of the CDR3 is TGCAGTGCTAGCCTACCTGACAGGCGAAGCGCTGAAGCTTTCTTT.

This clonotype occurred a few times. The chain recombines TRBV3-1 with TRBJ2-5; no definite D call. Germline CDR1 reads LGHDT; CDR2 reads YNNKEL (reference sequence). With 1 base removed from V and 5 bases from J, the gap between germline ends came to 8 bases. The CDR3 is 13 residues long. The CDR3 sequence is CASSQARSETQYF. CDR3 sequence (DNA): TGTGCCAGCAGCCAAGCCAGAAGTGAGACCCAGTACTTC.

The rearrangement uses TRBV7-9 and TRBJ2-5, with 7 bases aligning to TRBD2. The V gene's germline CDR1 is SEHNR and CDR2 FQNEAQ (reference sequence). V gave up 4 bases and J gave up 2 bases; unmatched junction bases: 7. This CDR3 contains 15 residues. This CDR3 is CASSSGLGPQETQYF. The DNA of the CDR3 is TGTGCCAGCAGCTCCGGACTAGGCCCACAAGAGACCCAGTACTTC.

This clonotype was counted a few times. This chain uses TRBV9 with TRBJ2-1, with TRBD2 as a possible D gene (6 bases). In germline, CDR1 is SGDLS, CDR2 YYNGEE. The CDR3 contains 15 residues. Trimming took 3 bases from V and 0 from J, leaving 10 bases between them. CDR3 sequence: CASSAVADSYNEQFF. CDR3 nucleotide sequence: TGTGCCAGCAGCGCTGTAGCGGACTCCTACAATGAGCAGTTCTTC.

The V and J genes are TRBV10-3 and TRBJ2-1; the D gene is possibly TRBD2 (6 bases). The CDR3 is made up of 16 amino acids. Germline CDR1 and CDR2: ENHRY and SYGVKD. The V and J ends lost 4 bases and 1 base respectively, with 14 bases between them. This CDR3 is CAISAVAEGSYNEQFF. The CDR3 DNA sequence: TGTGCCATCAGTGCAGTAGCGGAAGGGTCCTACAATGAGCAGTTCTTC.

The chain links TRBV29-1 to TRBJ2-5; 9 nucleotides match TRBD2. Germline values: CDR1 SQVTM, CDR2 ANQGSEA. There are 16 residues in the CDR3. V shed 6 bases, J shed 3 bases, and the junction held 14 bases outside the gene matches. The CDR3 is CSVDEPGLAQEETQYF. CDR3 coding DNA: TGCAGCGTGGACGAACCGGGACTAGCCCAAGAAGAGACCCAGTACTTC.

This chain joins TRBV4-1 and TRBJ1-5; perhaps TRBD1 as D (5 bases). Germline values: CDR1 MGHRA, CDR2 YSYEKL. Trimming shortened V by 1 base and J by 5 bases, and 12 bases separated the two germline ends. The CDR3 spans 15 residues. Here the CDR3 DNA reads TGCGCCAGCAGCCAAGTGGGGACGGGTTATCAGCCCCAGCATTTT. Encoded protein: CASSQVGTGYQPQHF.

This clonotype was detected a few times. The V and J genes are TRBV20-1 and TRBJ2-3; TRBD1 matches 11 bases. The CDR3 extends over 15 amino acids. After removal of 4 bases from V and 2 bases from J, the junction contained 5 bases not matched to a gene. CDR1 is DFQATT, CDR2 SNEGSKA, per germline (reference sequence). CDR3 sequence reads: CSATTGQGDTDTQYF. The CDR3, as DNA: TGCAGTGCTACTACGGGACAGGGGGACACAGATACGCAGTATTTT.

This clonotype showed up just a few times. The V gene is TRBV5-1, the J gene TRBJ1-4; the match to TRBD1 covers 7 bases. V was clipped by 4 bases and J by 4 bases; unmatched bases: 7. CDR1 and CDR2 (germline): SGHRS, YFSETQ. The CDR3 covers 15 residues. CDR3 amino acids: CASSGGQVLNEKLFF. The DNA for the CDR3 is TGCGCCAGCAGCGGAGGACAGGTGCTTAATGAAAAACTGTTTTTT.